This TCR beta chain was captured by sequencing in a study of blood T cell repertoires in COVID-19. Study as a whole: PBMCs, B-cell-depleted T cells, or T cells were the source of the cDNA or gDNA that made up the material.

This CDR3 comprises 14 residues. V shed 1 base and J 8 bases; nucleotides not matched to a gene: 5. Original methodology: For nucleated cells, counts were estimated from reference gene primer amplification. Sequenced by immunoSEQ multiplex PCR; TCRdb stores in-frame clones only, minus some. D and trimming come from the DNA, and the V and J calls and clone size come from that table. The top ten hold approximately 3.6% of the sample, which has 140,000 or so clones, 80% seen once. The sequencing sample was made of peripheral blood. This chain connects TRBV23-1 to TRBJ1-2, with 9 positions matching TRBD1. TRBV23-1 is sorted into the ORF group, with uncertain function. This clonotype was sampled from a man in his 70s who had recovered from COVID-19. CDR3 coding DNA: TGCGCCAGCAGTCAATTTGGGACAGGGAACGGCTACACCTTC. Translation gives CASSQFGTGNGYTF.